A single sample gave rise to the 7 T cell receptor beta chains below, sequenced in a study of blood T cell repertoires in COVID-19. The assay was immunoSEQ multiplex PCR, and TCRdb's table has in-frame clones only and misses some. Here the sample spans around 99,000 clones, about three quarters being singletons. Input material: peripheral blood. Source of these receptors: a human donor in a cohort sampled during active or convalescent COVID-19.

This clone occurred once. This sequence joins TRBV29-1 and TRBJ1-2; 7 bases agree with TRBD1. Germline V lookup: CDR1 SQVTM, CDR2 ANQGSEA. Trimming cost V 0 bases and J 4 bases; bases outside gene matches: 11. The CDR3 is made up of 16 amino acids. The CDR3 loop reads CSVEDRGQITFYGYTF. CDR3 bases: TGCAGCGTTGAAGATAGGGGACAGATTACTTTCTATGGCTACACCTTC.

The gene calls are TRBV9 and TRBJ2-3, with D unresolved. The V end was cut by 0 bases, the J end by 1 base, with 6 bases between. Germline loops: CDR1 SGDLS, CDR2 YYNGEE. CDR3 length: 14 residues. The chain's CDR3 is CASSVAPGTDTQYF. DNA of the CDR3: TGTGCCAGCAGCGTAGCCCCCGGCACAGATACGCAGTATTTT.

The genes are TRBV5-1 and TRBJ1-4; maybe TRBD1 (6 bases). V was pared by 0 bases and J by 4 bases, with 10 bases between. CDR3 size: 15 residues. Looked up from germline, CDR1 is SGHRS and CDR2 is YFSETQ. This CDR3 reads CASSLGQALNEKLFF. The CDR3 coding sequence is TGCGCCAGCAGCTTGGGACAGGCCCTTAATGAAAAACTGTTTTTT.

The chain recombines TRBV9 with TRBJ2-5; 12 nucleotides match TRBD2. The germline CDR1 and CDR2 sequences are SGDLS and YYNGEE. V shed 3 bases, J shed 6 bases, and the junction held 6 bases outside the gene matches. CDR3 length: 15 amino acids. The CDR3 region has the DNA TGTGCCAGCAGCGATCAGACTAGCGGGAGTCAGACCCAGTACTTC. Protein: CASSDQTSGSQTQYF.

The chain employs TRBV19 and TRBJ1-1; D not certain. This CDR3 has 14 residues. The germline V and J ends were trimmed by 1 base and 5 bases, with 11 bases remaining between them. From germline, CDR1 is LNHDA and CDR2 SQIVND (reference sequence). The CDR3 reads CASSIGGRRTEAFF. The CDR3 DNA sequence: TGTGCCAGTAGTATAGGAGGGAGGCGGACTGAAGCTTTCTTT.

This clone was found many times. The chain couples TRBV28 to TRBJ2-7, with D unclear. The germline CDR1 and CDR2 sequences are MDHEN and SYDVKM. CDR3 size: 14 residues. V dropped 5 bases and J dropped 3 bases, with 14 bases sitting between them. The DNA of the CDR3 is TGTGCCAGCAGTCGCCCGGGTCTGTACTACGAGCAGTACTTC. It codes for CASSRPGLYYEQYF.

This CDR3 reads CASSLFGLAGGPETQYF. The DNA of the CDR3 is TGTGCCAGCAGCTTATTCGGACTAGCGGGAGGACCGGAGACCCAGTACTTC. This chain links TRBV7-8 with TRBJ2-5; 14 nucleotides agree with TRBD2. Germline trimming cut 2 bases from V and 5 bases from J; bases unmatched to any gene: 7. Germline lookup yields CDR1 SGHVS and CDR2 FQNEAQ. The CDR3 is made up of 17 amino acids.